This is a list of T cell receptor beta chains from one sample in a study of spatial heterogeneity in lung cancer. A single record per CDR3 protein comes from TCRdb applying MiXCR to the 5' RACE reads. The sample contains 15,000 to 20,000 distinct CDR3 sequences, more than 5.5% of which appear only once. This material consisted of lung tumor tissue, taken at surgery. The receptors were gathered from a female donor with early-stage non-small cell lung cancer. Both conserved end residues are part of each CDR3. The D gene is left open where the match is weak. Size values are once, few and many counts, or a class for expanded clones, and some rows have none.

j_call | v_call | clone_size | d_call | cdr3_aa | cdr3_nt
TRBJ2-7 | TRBV20-1 | many | NA | CSVEQRAGEQYF | TGCAGTGTCGAACAACGGGCGGGCGAGCAGTACTTC
TRBJ2-1 | TRBV7-2 | many | NA | CASSAGTYNEQFF | TGTGCCAGCAGCGCCGGGACTTACAATGAGCAGTTCTTC
TRBJ2-7 | TRBV6-5 | many | TRBD2 | CASTDFGGRSYEQYF | TGTGCCAGCACTGATTTTGGCGGGAGGTCCTACGAGCAGTACTTC
TRBJ2-2 | TRBV11-2 | many | NA | CASSLGDLNTGELFF | TGTGCCAGCAGCTTAGGGGACTTAAACACCGGGGAGCTGTTTTTT
TRBJ1-2 | TRBV27 | medium-sized | NA | CASSLTRPRDDGYTF | TGTGCCAGCAGTTTAACTAGGCCCAGGGACGATGGCTACACCTTC
TRBJ1-1 | TRBV7-6 | NA | TRBD1 | CASSLTGGRVTEAFF | TGTGCCAGCAGCTTGACAGGGGGTAGGGTTACTGAAGCTTTCTTT
TRBJ2-2 | TRBV24-1 | many | NA | CATSADKPWSNTGELFF | TGTGCCACCAGTGCGGACAAGCCTTGGTCGAACACCGGGGAGCTGTTTTTT
TRBJ1-5 | TRBV19 | few | NA | CASSQNTGPNQPQHF | TGTGCCAGTAGCCAAAATACAGGGCCGAATCAGCCCCAGCATTTT
TRBJ2-4 | TRBV2 | once | NA | CASSAKALKNIQYF | TGTGCCAGCAGTGCAAAAGCGTTGAAAAACATTCAGTACTTC
TRBJ2-2 | TRBV7-3 | NA | TRBD2 | CASSSAIGLAGNTGELFF | TGTGCCAGCAGCTCCGCCATCGGACTAGCGGGGAACACCGGGGAGCTGTTTTTT
TRBJ2-1 | TRBV6-6 | many | NA | CASSYTWTPLGSYNEQFF | TGTGCCAGCAGTTACACTTGGACCCCCCTTGGCTCCTACAATGAGCAGTTCTTC
TRBJ2-4 | TRBV15 | many | NA | CATNPKAIQYF | TGTGCCACCAACCCGAAGGCAATTCAGTACTTC
TRBJ2-3 | TRBV11-2 | many | TRBD2 | CASSPLSGRTTDTQYF | TGTGCCAGCAGCCCCCTTAGCGGGAGAACCACAGATACGCAGTATTTT
TRBJ2-3 | TRBV12-3/TRBV12-4 | many | NA | CASSFNGRAADTQYF | TGTGCCAGCAGTTTTAACGGCAGGGCGGCAGATACGCAGTATTTT
TRBJ2-1 | TRBV20-1 | many | TRBD1 | CSARGDRVRAGEQFF | TGCAGTGCTAGAGGGGACAGGGTTAGAGCCGGTGAGCAGTTCTTC
TRBJ1-1 | TRBV15 | NA | NA | CATSRDLSGGAFF | TGTGCCACCAGCAGAGATCTCTCGGGGGGAGCTTTCTTT
TRBJ2-3 | TRBV7-2 | many | NA | CASSPKGGYTQYF | TGTGCCAGCAGCCCAAAGGGGGGGTATACGCAGTATTTT
TRBJ1-1 | TRBV7-2 | NA | NA | CASSLASDTEAFF | TGTGCCAGCAGCTTAGCGTCTGACACTGAAGCTTTCTTT
TRBJ2-1 | TRBV5-6 | medium-sized | NA | CASSLPGTSYNEQFF | TGTGCCAGCAGCCTACCCGGGACATCGTACAATGAGCAGTTCTTC
TRBJ2-3 | TRBV3-1 | many | TRBD2 | CASSQVTSGSSAF | TGTGCCAGCAGCCAGGTGACTAGCGGGAGTTCCGCGTTT
TRBJ1-1 | TRBV5-1 | medium-sized | NA | CASSLVQGMNTEAFF | TGCGCCAGCAGCTTGGTTCAGGGTATGAACACTGAAGCTTTCTTT
TRBJ2-3 | TRBV28 | many | NA | CASRPGRPDTQYF | TGTGCCAGCAGGCCGGGACGTCCAGATACGCAGTATTTT
TRBJ2-6 | TRBV9 | many | NA | CASSGSGANVLTF | TGTGCCAGCTCAGGATCTGGGGCCAACGTCCTGACTTTC
TRBJ2-7 | TRBV20-1 | NA | NA | CSARGDVIYEQYF | TGCAGTGCTAGAGGAGACGTCATTTACGAGCAGTACTTC
TRBJ1-5 | TRBV7-2 | NA | NA | CASSLGWTVGNQPQHF | TGTGCCAGCAGCTTAGGGTGGACAGTGGGGAATCAGCCCCAGCATTTT
TRBJ1-5 | TRBV20-1 | NA | TRBD1 | CSATDRGNNQPQHF | TGCAGTGCTACAGACAGGGGAAACAATCAGCCCCAGCATTTT
TRBJ2-3 | TRBV10-2 | many | NA | CASSPADTQYF | TGCGCCAGCAGTCCGGCAGATACGCAGTATTTT
TRBJ2-5 | TRBV5-6 | many | TRBD1 | CASSADRGRETQYF | TGTGCCAGCAGCGCAGACAGGGGGCGGGAGACCCAGTACTTC
TRBJ2-3 | TRBV6-6 | few | NA | CASSYAGTDTQYF | TGTGCCAGCAGTTACGCGGGCACAGATACGCAGTATTTT
TRBJ2-1 | TRBV19 | NA | NA | CASSMKGSRGDEQFF | TGTGCCAGTAGTATGAAGGGGAGCAGAGGCGATGAGCAGTTCTTC
TRBJ2-7 | TRBV5-6 | many | TRBD2 | CASSPAWVAGVTYEQYF | TGTGCCAGCAGCCCAGCCTGGGTAGCGGGGGTTACCTACGAGCAGTACTTC
TRBJ2-3 | TRBV29-1 | medium-sized | NA | CSVGGTGSGDTQYF | TGCAGCGTTGGGGGTACAGGGTCGGGAGATACGCAGTATTTT
TRBJ2-5 | TRBV5-1 | many | TRBD2 | CASSLAASGLGETQYF | TGCGCCAGCAGCTTGGCGGCTAGCGGCCTGGGGGAGACCCAGTACTTC
TRBJ2-2 | TRBV14 | NA | NA | CASSRGGVNTGELFF | TGTGCCAGCAGCCGGGGAGGAGTAAACACCGGGGAGCTGTTTTTT